This entry lists 27 T cell receptor beta chains sequenced from one sample in a study of blood T cell repertoires in COVID-19. Assay used: immunoSEQ multiplex PCR; TCRdb lists only in-frame clones, some missing. This table has 150,000 or so clones, over 80% appearing once. Source material: PBMCs or T cells enriched from blood (not recorded which). All receptors come from a woman aged 55-70 years who had recovered from COVID-19.

The rearrangement uses TRBV19 and TRBJ2-4; D is possibly TRBD1 (6 bases). This CDR3 comprises 13 residues. V was shortened by 10 bases and J by 6 bases, with 16 bases between the two germline ends. Looked up from germline, CDR1 is LNHDA and CDR2 is SQIVND (reference sequence). CDR3 in DNA: TGTGCCACCACAGGGCGGGTGGGAAACATTCAGTACTTC. Amino acid sequence: CATTGRVGNIQYF.

Concerning this clone itself: An end of the junction differs from the germline gene, which may be a read error. This chain links TRBV11-2 with TRBJ2-4; 8 bases agree with TRBD1. This CDR3 spans 11 amino acids. Germline CDR1 and CDR2: SGHAT and FQNNGV. The CDR3 sequence is CASSSIGDRSF. The CDR3, as DNA: TGTGCCAGCAGCTCTATCGGGGACAGGAGCTTC. Using reference TRBV11-2 and TRBJ2-4 for the parts outside the CDR3, the full variable domain is EAGVAQSPRYKIIEKRQSVAFWCNPISGHATLYWYQQILGQGPKLLIQFQNNGVVDDSQLPKDRFSAERLKGVDSTLKIQPAKLEDSAVYLCASSSIGDRSFGAGTRLSVL.

The genes are TRBV5-1 and TRBJ2-3; D not resolved. V shed 3 bases and J shed 2 bases, with 10 bases lying between them. CDR1 and CDR2 from the germline V gene are SGHRS and YFSETQ. CDR3 length: 14 residues. For the CDR3, the DNA is TGCGCCAGCAGCTCGATAGATATCACAGATACGCAGTATTTT. Translating it yields CASSSIDITDTQYF.

The genes are TRBV5-1 and TRBJ2-6; 12 bases map to TRBD1. Unmatched junction bases numbered 8, after V lost 4 bases and J lost 0 bases. CDR1 SGHRS and CDR2 YFSETQ come from the germline V gene. The CDR3 is made up of 19 amino acids. CDR3 in DNA: TGCGCCAGCAGCCTCGGGACAGGGGGCTCCATCTCTGGGGCCAACGTCCTGACTTTC. Its translation is CASSLGTGGSISGANVLTF.

The V call is TRBV28, the J call TRBJ2-1; 7 positions agree with TRBD2. CDR1 is MDHEN, CDR2 SYDVKM, per germline. The V and J ends lost 6 bases and 4 bases, in that order; junction bases with no gene match: 6. The CDR3 loop spans 14 amino acids. CDR3 coding DNA: TGTGCCAGCAGGGGGGGGAATCGGTACAATGAGCAGTTCTTC. Translating gives CASRGGNRYNEQFF.

The chain uses TRBV29-1 and TRBJ1-1; 8 positions match TRBD1. Looked up from germline, CDR1 is SQVTM and CDR2 is ANQGSEA. CDR3 length equals 11 residues. The CDR3 region has the DNA TGCAGTGGACAGGGGAACACTGAAGCTTTCTTT. As protein: CSGQGNTEAFF. Full variable domain (outside the CDR3, taken from reference TRBV29-1 and TRBJ1-1): SAVISQKPSRDICQRGTSLTIQCQVDSQVTMMFWYRQQPGQSLTLIATANQGSEATYESGFVIDKFPISRPNLTFSTLTVSNMSPEDSSIYLCSGQGNTEAFFGQGTRLTVV.

This chain links TRBV5-4 with TRBJ2-6; D might be TRBD2 (5 bases). There are 16 residues in the CDR3. Germline assignment: CDR1 SGHNT and CDR2 YYREEE (reference sequence). Trimming removed 3 bases at V and 4 bases at J, with 14 bases between. The CDR3 region has the DNA TGTGCCAGCAGCTCGGAGAGCGGATCCGGGGCCAACGTCCTGACTTTC. It encodes CASSSESGSGANVLTF.

The chain couples TRBV7-3 to TRBJ2-3; 7 nucleotides agree with TRBD1. The CDR3 length is 16 residues. V shed 1 base and J 6 bases; nucleotides not matched to a gene: 10. Germline V gene sequence: CDR1 SGHTA, CDR2 FQGTGA. The CDR3 spells CASSLNPVSTGDTQYF. DNA for the CDR3: TGTGCCAGCAGCTTAAACCCTGTCTCGACAGGGGATACGCAGTATTTT.

The V gene is TRBV10-3, the J gene TRBJ1-1, with D perhaps matching TRBD1 (5 bases). Deletions cut 4 bases from V and 1 base from J, with 10 bases between. CDR3 length equals 14 residues. Germline loops: CDR1 ENHRY, CDR2 SYGVKD. CDR3 protein: CAISATDRNTEAFF. The DNA of the CDR3 is TGTGCCATCAGTGCGACAGACAGGAACACTGAAGCTTTCTTT.

The chain has TRBV6-5 and TRBJ2-7; the match to TRBD2 covers 12 bases. The V segment lost 7 bases and the J segment 7 bases; nucleotides outside the gene matches: 8. CDR3 length: 14 residues. CDR1 MNHEY and CDR2 SVGAGI come from the germline V gene. The CDR3 protein is CASNRLAGDREQYF. CDR3 DNA: TGTGCCAGCAACCGACTAGCGGGGGATCGGGAGCAGTACTTC.

This sequence joins TRBV3-1 (or the pseudogene TRBV3-2) and TRBJ2-7, with D tentatively TRBD1 (5 bases). The CDR3 is 15 amino acids. The germline V gene encodes CDR1 LGHDT and CDR2 YNNKEL (reference sequence). Trimming shortened V by 0 bases and J by 2 bases, and 11 bases separated the two germline ends. The CDR3 sequence: CASSQEGVGTYEQYF. The CDR3 DNA reads as TGTGCCAGCAGCCAAGAAGGGGTAGGGACCTACGAGCAGTACTTC.

The chain is built from TRBV29-1 and TRBJ2-3; D unclear. The CDR3 runs to 11 residues. V dropped 8 bases and J dropped 8 bases, with 14 bases sitting between them. Germline V gives CDR1 SQVTM, CDR2 ANQGSEA. CDR3: CSTQFLSTQYF. Written as DNA, the CDR3 is TGCAGCACACAATTCCTCTCTACGCAGTATTTT.

J is TRBJ2-1 and V is TRBV7-2; 8 bases match TRBD2. With V trimmed by 2 bases and J by 10 bases, 10 bases remained unmatched. Germline CDR1 is SGHTA and CDR2 is FQGNSA. This CDR3 is built from 15 residues. CDR3 loop: CASSLRSSGRGEQFF. CDR3 DNA: TGTGCCAGCAGCTTAAGGTCCAGCGGGAGAGGGGAGCAGTTCTTC.

V and J are TRBV19 and TRBJ1-1; 10 positions match TRBD1. Germline values: CDR1 LNHDA, CDR2 SQIVND (reference sequence). V shed 5 bases, J shed 5 bases, and the junction held 5 bases outside the gene matches. The length of the CDR3 is 14 residues. DNA for the CDR3: TGTGCCAGTAGTGACAGGGGGCGGAGAACTGAAGCTTTCTTT. It specifies CASSDRGRRTEAFF.

This clone was seen a handful of times. This rearrangement joins TRBV7-3 to TRBJ2-2, with 9 bases fitting TRBD1. Per germline, CDR1 SGHTA and CDR2 FQGTGA. V gave up 4 bases and J gave up 4 bases; unmatched junction bases: 7. This CDR3 is built from 16 residues. Written as DNA, the CDR3 is TGTGCCAGCAGCTCACAGGGGGCGCAAACCACCGGGGAGCTGTTTTTT. Its protein product is CASSSQGAQTTGELFF.

This rearrangement joins TRBV30 to TRBJ2-2; D perhaps matches TRBD1 (5 bases). Trimming left V 0 bases short and J 6 bases short, with 14 bases between. There are 15 residues in the CDR3. Germline lookup yields CDR1 GTSNPN and CDR2 SVGIG (reference sequence). CDR3: CAWSVKTAGSGELFF. The CDR3 DNA is TGTGCCTGGAGTGTTAAAACGGCAGGGTCCGGGGAGCTGTTTTTT. The full variable domain, in which reference TRBV30 and TRBJ2-2 provide the parts outside the CDR3, is SQTIHQWPATLVQPVGSPLSLECTVEGTSNPNLYWYRQAAGRGLQLLFYSVGIGQISSEVPQNLSASRPQDRQFILSSKKLLLSDSGFYLCAWSVKTAGSGELFFGEGSRLTVL.

This clone was found once. J is TRBJ1-5 and V is TRBV3-1 (or the pseudogene TRBV3-2); D unclear. In germline, CDR1 is LGHDT, CDR2 YNNKEL (reference sequence). The CDR3 is 15 residues long. With 4 bases removed from V and 4 bases from J, the gap between germline ends came to 14 bases. The CDR3 DNA follows: TGTGCCAGCAGCCCTGCGTACAGCGGGAATCAGCCCCAGCATTTT. It translates to CASSPAYSGNQPQHF.

The CDR3 bases are TGTGCCAGCTCACCACCGTTGGGCGCGACCAATCAGCCCCAGCATTTT. It codes for CASSPPLGATNQPQHF. The J gene is TRBJ1-5, the V gene TRBV18, with D unclear. The CDR3 consists of 16 residues. Germline V lookup: CDR1 KGHSH, CDR2 LQKENI. Trimming left V 0 bases short and J 3 bases short, with 12 bases between.

This clone came up once. The CDR3 loop is CASGLAGHVNTEAFF. The CDR3 bases are TGTGCTAGTGGTTTGGCCGGACACGTGAACACTGAAGCTTTCTTT. V gene TRBV12-5 combines with J gene TRBJ1-1; the D gene is possibly TRBD1 (5 bases). The V gene's germline CDR1 is LGHNT and CDR2 FRNRAP. V was clipped by 1 base and J by 0 bases, with 9 bases between them. The CDR3 is 15 amino acids.

The chain has TRBV28 and TRBJ2-4; D might be TRBD2 (5 bases). V lost 10 bases and J 3 bases, leaving 13 bases between the germline ends. The CDR3 covers 13 residues. The germline V gene encodes CDR1 MDHEN and CDR2 SYDVKM. DNA for the CDR3: TGTGCCATCTTGGGGAGAAACAAAAACATTCAGTACTTC. This sequence encodes CAILGRNKNIQYF.

The V gene is TRBV25-1, the J gene TRBJ2-4; D gene uncertain. With 6 bases removed from V and 3 bases from J, the gap between germline ends came to 15 bases. Germline V gene data show CDR1 as MGHDK and CDR2 as SYGVNS. This CDR3 comprises 15 residues. The CDR3 DNA is TGTGCCAGCAGCCCCTCTGGGCAGTTCAAAAACATTCAGTACTTC. It specifies CASSPSGQFKNIQYF.

This clone was detected a few times. The V and J genes are TRBV2 and TRBJ2-1, with TRBD2 identical over 11 bases. V lost 4 bases and J lost 8; bases outside the gene matches: 4. This CDR3 comprises 14 residues. CDR1 and CDR2 from the germline V gene are SNHLY and FYNNEI. The CDR3 nucleotides are TGTGCCAGCAGTGTAGCGGGGGGGCAGTATGAGCAGTTCTTC. Its translation: CASSVAGGQYEQFF. Variable domain in full (rest from reference TRBV2 and TRBJ2-1): EPEVTQTPSHQVTQMGQEVILRCVPISNHLYFYWYRQILGQKVEFLVSFYNNEISEKSEIFDDQFSVERPDGSNFTLKIRSTKLEDSAMYFCASSVAGGQYEQFFGPGTRLTVL.

The chain has TRBV4-1 and TRBJ1-2; TRBD1 might be the D (5 bases). V gave up 4 bases and J gave up 5 bases, with 11 bases separating them. CDR3 length equals 13 residues. Germline V gives CDR1 MGHRA, CDR2 YSYEKL. The CDR3 DNA follows: TGCGCCAGCAGCCCCCGGCGGGGGTATGGCTACACCTTC. Translated, it gives CASSPRRGYGYTF.

The rearrangement uses TRBV5-1 and TRBJ1-2, with 7 bases aligning to TRBD1. With V trimmed by 4 bases and J by 8 bases, 14 bases remained unmatched. There are 15 residues in the CDR3. Per germline, CDR1 SGHRS and CDR2 YFSETQ. CDR3 in DNA: TGCGCCAGCAGCATAACAGGGGAAGGGGTTCAGGGCTACACCTTC. Its protein product is CASSITGEGVQGYTF.

J is TRBJ2-7 and V is TRBV19, with TRBD1 as a possible D gene (6 bases). CDR1 is LNHDA, CDR2 SQIVND, per germline (reference sequence). This CDR3 is built from 14 residues. V was cut by 6 bases and J by 4 bases, with 16 bases left in between. The CDR3 spells CASRPGQGQYEQYF. CDR3 bases: TGTGCCAGTAGACCGGGACAAGGACAGTACGAGCAGTACTTC.

The rearrangement uses TRBV30 and TRBJ2-3; 13 bases are shared with TRBD2. Germline loops: CDR1 GTSNPN, CDR2 SVGIG (reference sequence). J gave up 2 bases and V 6 bases, and 2 bases lay outside the gene matches. This CDR3 has 14 amino acids. In DNA form, the CDR3 reads TGTGCCTGTGGACTAGCGGGGGTCACAGATACGCAGTATTTT. The encoded protein is CACGLAGVTDTQYF.

The chain uses TRBV28 and TRBJ1-5, with D possibly matching TRBD1 (5 bases). The CDR3 has 12 residues. Per the germline V gene, CDR1 is MDHEN and CDR2 is SYDVKM. CDR3 nucleotide sequence: TGTGCTCACGGGGGTGGGTGGCGGCCCCAGCATTTT. It specifies CAHGGGWRPQHF.